This T cell receptor beta chain was sequenced during a study of blood T cell repertoires in COVID-19. Symptom resolution, clearance, or two negative PCRs marked donors in Cohort 3 as recovered. Here immunoSEQ multiplex PCR was the method, and the copy in TCRdb shows in-frame clones only, minus some. In the table there are more than 250,000 clones, around nine tenths of which are singletons. Sequences were obtained from PBMCs or T cells enriched from blood (not recorded which). The sequence was obtained from a woman under 40 who had recovered from COVID-19.

CDR3 bases: TGCAGCGTACTTGGGAACACTGAAGCTTTCTTT. Translation gives CSVLGNTEAFF. The chain links TRBV29-1 to TRBJ1-1; D is unresolved. Trimming took 6 bases from V and 1 from J, leaving 6 bases between them. CDR3 length: 11 residues. In germline, CDR1 is SQVTM, CDR2 ANQGSEA.